Each of the 21 T cell receptor beta chains below was sequenced from the same sample in a study of OX40 agonist ivuxolimab in advanced cancers. Library method: the immunoSEQ multiplex PCR assay. The source is immuneACCESS, and TCRdb retained only in-frame sequences with V and J called. Part of the clones is not carried over; for the studies checked, unresolved V genes explain less than half of this, and the remainder is unexplained. The sample yields 50,000 to 70,000 clones; around four fifths were counted once. The ten largest account for 3.1% of the sample. Specimen: CD4+ or CD8+ T cells sorted from blood, collected in a trial of the OX40 agonist ivuxolimab. The receptors derive from an adult with an advanced solid tumor such as melanoma, head and neck, liver or kidney cancer.

The J gene is TRBJ1-1, the V gene TRBV9, with TRBD1 identical over 9 bases. The CDR3 spans 15 residues. J gave up 4 bases and V 6 bases, and 10 bases lay outside the gene matches. In germline, CDR1 is SGDLS, CDR2 YYNGEE. The CDR3 is CASNTNRGRSTEAFF. CDR3 DNA: TGTGCCAGCAACACCAACAGGGGGCGGTCCACTGAAGCTTTCTTT.

The rearrangement links TRBV21-1 to TRBJ2-1; TRBD1, the D gene given by the table, was not confirmed from the DNA. TRBV21-1 is an annotated pseudogene. The CDR3 runs to 18 residues. The CDR3 region is CASSKGAFRTGVGNEQFF. DNA for the CDR3: TGTGCCAGCAGCAAAGGGGCCTTTAGGACAGGGGTGGGGAATGAGCAGTTCTTC.

This chain connects TRBV19 to TRBJ1-5; D call uncertain. The CDR3 has 12 amino acids. The germline V gene encodes CDR1 LNHDA and CDR2 SQIVND (reference sequence). Trimming removed 3 bases at V and 7 bases at J, with 7 bases between. For the CDR3, the DNA is TGTGCCAGTAGTATCGCTGGGCAGCCCCAGCATTTT. This sequence encodes CASSIAGQPQHF.

The chain uses TRBV12-5 and TRBJ2-7; TRBD1 or TRBD2 may be the D gene (5 bases each). CDR3 length equals 16 residues. With 1 base removed from V and 4 bases from J, the gap between germline ends came to 17 bases. The germline V gene encodes CDR1 LGHNT and CDR2 FRNRAP. DNA for the CDR3: TGTGCTAGTGGTTTGGCGACGGGGACCCTCATTTACGAGCAGTACTTC. This gives the protein CASGLATGTLIYEQYF. Full variable domain (remainder filled in from reference TRBV12-5 and TRBJ2-7): DARVTQTPRHKVTEMGQEVTMRCQPILGHNTVFWYRQTMMQGLELLAYFRNRAPLDDSGMPKDRFSAEMPDATLATLKIQPSEPRDSAVYFCASGLATGTLIYEQYFGPGTRLTVT.

This clone was detected once. The V gene is TRBV5-8, the J gene TRBJ2-6; D unresolved. The CDR3 extends over 15 amino acids. Germline V gene lookup returns CDR1 SGHTS and CDR2 YDEGEE. V was pared by 8 bases and J by 4 bases, with 16 bases between. CDR3 region: CASQPQGWGANVLTF. CDR3 DNA sequence: TGTGCCAGTCAGCCTCAAGGGTGGGGGGCCAACGTCCTGACTTTC. Variable domain in full (rest from reference TRBV5-8 and TRBJ2-6): EAGVTQSPTHLIKTRGQQATLRCSPISGHTSVYWYQQALGLGLQFLLWYDEGEERNRGNFPPRFSGRQFPNYSSELNVNALELEDSALYLCASQPQGWGANVLTFGAGSRLTVL.

V gene TRBV7-9 combines with J gene TRBJ2-5; 7 nucleotides align to TRBD2. The CDR3 runs 14 residues. V lost 9 bases, J lost 1 base, and 8 bases stayed unmatched. Germline V lookup: CDR1 SEHNR, CDR2 FQNEAQ (reference sequence). This CDR3 reads CARRLERGQETQYF. As DNA, the CDR3 is TGTGCCAGGCGATTGGAGCGGGGCCAAGAGACCCAGTACTTC.

The chain has TRBV7-2 and TRBJ1-6; D gene uncertain. Trimming shortened V by 5 bases and J by 0 bases, and 8 bases separated the two germline ends. This CDR3 is built from 15 residues. Germline V CDR1 and CDR2: SGHTA, FQGNSA. CDR3 in amino acids: CASSVQSSYNSPLHF. CDR3 bases: TGTGCCAGCAGCGTTCAAAGCTCCTATAATTCACCCCTCCACTTT.

The chain is built from TRBV30 and TRBJ2-3; TRBD2 matches 16 bases. Germline V gene data show CDR1 as GTSNPN and CDR2 as SVGIG (reference sequence). This CDR3 has 16 residues. V was pared by 1 base and J by 4 bases, with 2 bases of the junction left unmatched. As DNA, the CDR3 is TGTGCCTGGAGTGCCGGGACTAGCGGGGGGGCAGATACGCAGTATTTT. It specifies CAWSAGTSGGADTQYF.

This chain links TRBV4-2 with TRBJ2-1; 9 positions agree with TRBD1. Trimming took 4 bases from V and 9 from J; bases not matched to a gene: 13. The CDR3 is made up of 16 amino acids. Germline-derived CDR1 and CDR2 are LGHNA and YNFKEQ. CDR3 sequence: CASSPPTGGESGEQFF. The CDR3 nucleotides read TGTGCCAGCAGCCCCCCGACAGGGGGTGAATCAGGTGAGCAGTTCTTC.

V gene TRBV14 combines with J gene TRBJ1-4; D ambiguous. In germline, CDR1 is SGHDN, CDR2 FVKESK. The CDR3 consists of 15 residues. V lost 1 base and J 4 bases, leaving 10 bases between the germline ends. For the CDR3, the DNA is TGTGCCAGCAGCCAAGCCCTACTGCGTAATGAAAAACTGTTTTTT. Protein product: CASSQALLRNEKLFF. Combining the CDR3 with reference TRBV14 and TRBJ1-4 gives the whole variable domain EAGVTQFPSHSVIEKGQTVTLRCDPISGHDNLYWYRRVMGKEIKFLLHFVKESKQDESGMPNNRFLAERTGGTYSTLKVQPAELEDSGVYFCASSQALLRNEKLFFGSGTQLSVL.

The chain uses TRBV21-1 and TRBJ2-1. TRBV21-1 is a pseudogene segment. CDR3 length equals 20 residues. CDR3 in DNA: TGTGCCAGCAAAGAGGGGTCGGCGCTAAGACAACCCCACTCCTACAATGAGCAGTTCTTC. Its translation: CASKEGSALRQPHSYNEQFF.

This clone was recorded once. Written as DNA, the CDR3 is TGTGCCAGCAGCATCGGGACTAGCGGAAGCACAGATACGCAGTATTTT. This sequence encodes CASSIGTSGSTDTQYF. The chain couples TRBV5-4 to TRBJ2-3; 11 bases line up with TRBD2. Germline V gene lookup returns CDR1 SGHNT and CDR2 YYREEE (reference sequence). V lost 4 bases to trimming and J lost 0 bases; unmatched junction nucleotides: 4. CDR3 length: 16 amino acids. The full variable domain, its missing parts supplied by reference TRBV5-4 and TRBJ2-3, is ETGVTQSPTHLIKTRGQQVTLRCSSQSGHNTVSWYQQALGQGPQFIFQYYREEENGRGNFPPRFSGLQFPNYSSELNVNALELDDSALYLCASSIGTSGSTDTQYFGPGTRLTVL.

This sequence joins TRBV6-6 and TRBJ1-1; TRBD1 is a possible D gene (6 bases). V lost 8 bases and J lost 3, with 10 bases in between. Germline V gene data show CDR1 as MNHNY and CDR2 as SVGAGI (reference sequence). The CDR3 runs 12 residues. CDR3 DNA sequence: TGTGCCAGCGGAGGACAGCACACTGAAGCTTTCTTT. It encodes CASGGQHTEAFF.

The CDR3, as DNA: TGTGCCAGCTCGGCAGGGGAGAGGAACACTGAAGCTTTCTTT. This translates into CASSAGERNTEAFF. The gene calls are TRBV18 and TRBJ1-1, with D perhaps TRBD1 (6 bases). The CDR3 consists of 14 residues. Germline V CDR1 and CDR2: KGHSH, LQKENI. Between the trimmed V and J ends, which lost 6 bases and 1 base, there was a span of 12 bases.

This clone was recorded only once. The chain recombines TRBV28 with TRBJ1-2; D might be TRBD1 (5 bases). Germline loops: CDR1 MDHEN, CDR2 SYDVKM. This CDR3 comprises 16 residues. Trimming removed 3 bases at V and 2 bases at J, with 16 bases between. The CDR3 loop is CASSLLLLSGNYGYTF. The CDR3 nucleotides read TGTGCCAGCAGTTTGTTGCTCCTCTCAGGGAACTATGGCTACACCTTC.

This clone was seen only a few times. The rearrangement joins TRBV7-8 to TRBJ1-6; D not certain. V lost 1 base and J lost 9, with 7 bases in between. The germline gives CDR1 SGHVS, CDR2 FQNEAQ. This CDR3 is 13 amino acids long. The CDR3 DNA is TGTGCCAGCAGCTTAGTTTCTGGTTCACCCCTCCACTTT. This gives the protein CASSLVSGSPLHF.

The V call is TRBV28, the J call TRBJ1-1; D is possibly TRBD1 (5 bases). Germline values: CDR1 MDHEN, CDR2 SYDVKM. V was pared by 6 bases and J by 0 bases, with 11 bases between. This CDR3 is 14 amino acids long. CDR3 loop: CASSTRVMNTEAFF. As DNA, the CDR3 is TGTGCCAGCAGCACCAGGGTGATGAACACTGAAGCTTTCTTT.

As concerns this clone: The junction differs from germline at one of its ends, possibly a read error. V gene TRBV7-7 combines with J gene TRBJ2-1; 16 positions match TRBD2. This CDR3 has 16 amino acids. Germline-derived CDR1 and CDR2 are SSHAT and FNYEAQ (reference sequence). The DNA of the CDR3 is TGTGCTAGCAGCCCGGGACTAGCGGGGGGGAAGGATGAGCAGTTCTTC. Translated: CASSPGLAGGKDEQFF.

The chain combines TRBV6-6 with TRBJ2-2; 10 bases map to TRBD1. This CDR3 is built from 16 residues. V was pared by 5 bases and J by 0 bases, with 3 bases of the junction left unmatched. CDR1 and CDR2 (germline): MNHNY, SVGAGI (reference sequence). Written as DNA, the CDR3 is TGTGCCAGCAGTCAGGGACAGGGGACGAACACCGGGGAGCTGTTTTTT. Its protein product is CASSQGQGTNTGELFF.

This chain uses TRBV4-1 with TRBJ2-7; D ambiguous. This CDR3 region has 15 residues. The V end lost 4 bases, the J end lost 2 bases, and 15 bases lay between the germline ends. The germline V gene encodes CDR1 MGHRA and CDR2 YSYEKL. In DNA form, the CDR3 reads TGCGCCAGCAGCCTTCTCCCCGCACCGGCCTACGAGCAGTACTTC. This encodes CASSLLPAPAYEQYF.

The rearrangement joins TRBV15 to TRBJ2-3; either TRBD1 or TRBD2 may fit D (6 bases each). The CDR3 loop spans 16 amino acids. Deletions cut 2 bases from V and 6 bases from J, with 18 bases between. Germline CDR1 is LNHNV and CDR2 is YYDKDF (reference sequence). The CDR3 DNA follows: TGTGCCACCAGCAGAATAGGCTGGGGGGCGGGGGATACGCAGTATTTT. This sequence encodes CATSRIGWGAGDTQYF.